These 22 T cell receptor beta chains were all obtained from the same sample, sequenced in a study of blood T cell repertoires in COVID-19. The data were produced by immunoSEQ multiplex PCR, yet TCRdb's version contains in-frame clones alone and is incomplete. This repertoire shows approximately 260,000 clones, roughly nine tenths found once; its top ten account for 4% to 5%. Source material: peripheral blood. The receptors shown here come from a woman aged 40 to 50 who had recovered from COVID-19.

The chain carries TRBV5-5 and TRBJ2-7; TRBD1 might be the D (6 bases). Trimming took 3 bases from V and 2 from J, leaving 15 bases between them. The CDR3 is 15 amino acids. In germline, CDR1 is SGHKS, CDR2 YYEKEE (reference sequence). CDR3 in amino acids: CASSSGTRNTYEQYF. The CDR3, as DNA: TGTGCCAGCAGCTCTGGGACACGGAACACCTACGAGCAGTACTTC.

V gene TRBV4-1 combines with J gene TRBJ2-1, with a tentative D call TRBD2 (6 bases). Germline V CDR1 and CDR2: MGHRA, YSYEKL. The V and J ends lost 1 base and 5 bases respectively, with 12 bases between them. The CDR3 extends over 15 amino acids. The CDR3 bases are TGCGCCAGCAGCCAAGTGGGTAGCGGTAACAATGAGCAGTTCTTC. Translated, it gives CASSQVGSGNNEQFF.

This clone showed up just a few times. The rearrangement joins TRBV28 to TRBJ1-2, with D unresolved. The CDR3 is 12 residues long. Germline-derived CDR1 and CDR2 are MDHEN and SYDVKM. V was shortened by 5 bases and J by 5 bases, with 9 bases between the two germline ends. The chain's CDR3 is CASSLPRYGYTF. The CDR3 DNA reads as TGTGCCAGCAGTCTACCGAGATATGGCTACACCTTC.

The chain joins TRBV6-1 to TRBJ2-5; weak D call: TRBD1 (6 bases). Germline lookup yields CDR1 MNHNS and CDR2 SASEGT. Trimming stripped 3 bases from V and 7 bases from J, with 12 bases between. There are 13 residues in the CDR3. The CDR3 here is CASSDTGIGTQYF. For the CDR3, the DNA is TGTGCCAGCAGTGATACAGGGATTGGGACCCAGTACTTC.

V and J are TRBV7-2 and TRBJ2-5; 13 positions agree with TRBD2. This CDR3 is 17 amino acids long. J was trimmed by 8 bases and V by 1 base; bases with no gene match: 10. CDR1 and CDR2 (germline): SGHTA, FQGNSA. Here the CDR3 reads CASSLEGGLAGPITQYF. The CDR3 DNA is TGTGCCAGCAGCTTAGAAGGGGGACTAGCGGGACCCATCACCCAGTACTTC.

This clone was seen once. The chain couples TRBV5-4 to TRBJ1-1; no clear D gene. CDR1 and CDR2 from the germline V gene are SGHNT and YYREEE (reference sequence). This CDR3 is built from 14 residues. The V and J ends lost 6 bases and 2 bases respectively, with 14 bases between them. This CDR3 is CASKTLDQNTEAFF. For the CDR3, the DNA is TGTGCCAGCAAGACTCTCGACCAAAACACTGAAGCTTTCTTT.

The V and J genes are TRBV27 and TRBJ2-2; 11 nucleotides agree with TRBD1. J lost 4 bases, V lost 1 base, and 5 bases had no gene match. The CDR3 length is 17 residues. The V gene's germline CDR1 is MNHEY and CDR2 SMNVEV (reference sequence). The CDR3 reads CASSLWRDRGFTGELFF. Written as DNA, the CDR3 is TGTGCCAGCAGTTTATGGAGGGACAGGGGGTTCACCGGGGAGCTGTTTTTT.

The rearrangement joins TRBV24-1 to TRBJ2-2, with D maybe TRBD2 (5 bases). The germline CDR1 and CDR2 sequences are KGHDR and SFDVKD. V lost 4 bases and J 1 base, leaving 9 bases between the germline ends. The CDR3 loop spans 15 amino acids. CDR3 sequence: CATSDSGKNTGELFF. CDR3 DNA sequence: TGTGCCACCAGTGACTCGGGGAAGAACACCGGGGAGCTGTTTTTT.

The chain joins TRBV18 to TRBJ1-1; D may be TRBD1 (5 bases). Germline lookup yields CDR1 KGHSH and CDR2 LQKENI. The CDR3 totals 13 residues. Between the trimmed V and J ends, which lost 1 base and 7 bases, there was a span of 10 bases. The CDR3 is CASSPQGRGEAFF. In nucleotides, the CDR3 is TGTGCCAGCTCACCACAGGGGCGGGGTGAAGCTTTCTTT. The whole variable domain, filled in from reference TRBV18 and TRBJ1-1, reads NAGVMQNPRHLVRRRGQEARLRCSPMKGHSHVYWYRQLPEEGLKFMVYLQKENIIDESGMPKERFSAEFPKEGPSILRIQQVVRGDSAAYFCASSPQGRGEAFFGQGTRLTVV.

The gene calls are TRBV11-3 and TRBJ1-1; 8 nucleotides line up with TRBD1. CDR3 size: 15 residues. V shed 4 bases and J 0 bases; nucleotides not matched to a gene: 4. CDR1 is SGHNT, CDR2 YENEEA, per germline. The CDR3, as DNA: TGTGCCAGCAGCTCTCAGACAGGGGTGAACACTGAAGCTTTCTTT. It specifies CASSSQTGVNTEAFF.

This clone was detected once. The rearrangement uses TRBV11-2 and TRBJ1-1; D not certain. The CDR3 runs to 14 residues. V gave up 4 bases and J gave up 3 bases, with 12 bases separating them. CDR1 and CDR2 from the germline V gene are SGHAT and FQNNGV. The CDR3 protein is CASSSDARDTEAFF. The CDR3 DNA sequence: TGTGCCAGCAGCTCCGACGCCCGGGACACTGAAGCTTTCTTT.

This clone was counted only a few times. The rearrangement joins TRBV18 to TRBJ2-7, with a tentative D call TRBD1 (5 bases). Trimming left V 1 base short and J 4 bases short, with 8 bases between. Germline loops: CDR1 KGHSH, CDR2 LQKENI. CDR3 length: 13 amino acids. CDR3 coding DNA: TGTGCCAGCTCACCACGTAGGGGTTACGAGCAGTACTTC. Amino acids: CASSPRRGYEQYF.

The V and J genes are TRBV19 and TRBJ2-2; no reliable D call. With 1 base removed from V and 9 bases from J, the gap between germline ends came to 6 bases. Germline V gene sequence: CDR1 LNHDA, CDR2 SQIVND (reference sequence). The CDR3 loop spans 12 amino acids. CDR3 residues: CASSIGERELFF. The DNA of the CDR3 is TGTGCCAGTAGTATAGGAGAGAGGGAGCTGTTTTTT.

The gene calls are TRBV24-1 and TRBJ1-5, with 7 positions matching TRBD1. V was clipped by 8 bases and J by 1 base; unmatched bases: 13. CDR1 is KGHDR and CDR2 is SFDVKD in the germline V gene. CDR3 length: 17 residues. The CDR3 here is CATTYPDRVGSNQPQHF. The CDR3 coding sequence is TGTGCCACCACTTACCCCGACAGGGTGGGGAGCAATCAGCCCCAGCATTTT.

This clone was recorded a few times. The chain combines TRBV3-1 (or the pseudogene TRBV3-2) with TRBJ2-7; 9 nucleotides line up with TRBD2. There are 15 residues in the CDR3. V lost 4 bases, J lost 2 bases, and 6 bases stayed unmatched. Germline V gene lookup returns CDR1 LGHDT and CDR2 YNNKEL (reference sequence). The CDR3 protein is CASSPTSGEPYEQYF. The CDR3 coding sequence is TGTGCCAGCAGCCCGACTAGCGGTGAACCCTACGAGCAGTACTTC.

This rearrangement joins TRBV9 to TRBJ1-2, with unresolved D. Germline-derived CDR1 and CDR2 are SGDLS and YYNGEE. Trimming pared 0 bases from V and 4 bases from J, leaving 10 bases between. The length of the CDR3 is 14 residues. Here the CDR3 DNA reads TGTGCCAGCAGCGTAGAGGCGGCCGGCTATGGCTACACCTTC. Translated, it gives CASSVEAAGYGYTF.

This rearrangement joins TRBV7-2 to TRBJ2-2; D not certain. The V and J ends lost 0 bases and 7 bases respectively, with 9 bases between them. The germline gives CDR1 SGHTA, CDR2 FQGNSA. CDR3 length: 14 amino acids. CDR3 coding DNA: TGTGCCAGCAGCTTAGCGCACTTACTCGGGGAGCTGTTTTTT. It yields the protein CASSLAHLLGELFF.

V usage is TRBV7-6 and J usage is TRBJ2-2, with 12 bases lining up with TRBD1. The CDR3 extends over 15 amino acids. The germline V gene encodes CDR1 SGHVS and CDR2 FNYEAQ. The V segment lost 5 bases and the J segment 9 bases; nucleotides outside the gene matches: 7. The DNA for the CDR3 is TGTGCCAGCAGCCTGGGACAGGGGGCATCAAGGGAGCTGTTTTTT. Its protein product is CASSLGQGASRELFF.

The chain couples TRBV5-4 to TRBJ2-5; D is undetermined. The CDR3 length is 13 residues. Looked up from germline, CDR1 is SGHNT and CDR2 is YYREEE (reference sequence). V lost 5 bases, J lost 4 bases, and 12 bases lay in between. The DNA for the CDR3 is TGTGCCAGCAGTAATCCAGTCCTAGAGACCCAGTACTTC. Amino acid sequence: CASSNPVLETQYF.

This sequence joins TRBV19 and TRBJ2-2; 10 bases fit TRBD2. The CDR3 is made up of 19 amino acids. In germline, CDR1 is LNHDA, CDR2 SQIVND (reference sequence). V dropped 0 bases and J dropped 0; count of bases not matched to a gene: 7. The CDR3 loop is CASSIDSLAGLANTGELFF. CDR3 DNA: TGTGCCAGTAGTATAGACTCACTAGCGGGACTTGCGAACACCGGGGAGCTGTTTTTT.

This rearrangement joins TRBV9 to TRBJ2-3; tentatively, D is TRBD2 (5 bases). Trimming took 0 bases from V and 4 from J, leaving 12 bases between them. Germline loops: CDR1 SGDLS, CDR2 YYNGEE. This CDR3 is built from 15 residues. This chain's CDR3 is CASSVVGERADTQYF. CDR3 in DNA: TGTGCCAGCAGCGTAGTCGGGGAGAGGGCAGATACGCAGTATTTT.

The chain has TRBV9 and TRBJ2-3; TRBD2 matches 10 bases. Germline CDR1 is SGDLS and CDR2 is YYNGEE. The CDR3 totals 16 residues. With 4 bases clipped from V and 6 bases from J, the junction kept 11 bases outside the gene matches. The CDR3 nucleotides are TGTGCCAGCAGCCCGAAAGCGGGAGGGCCTTTGGATACGCAGTATTTT. Its translation: CASSPKAGGPLDTQYF.